This record covers a single T cell receptor beta chain. The source of the sample is a study of CD8 T cells in ankylosing spondylitis. A quantitative 5'-RACE method, one with molecular barcodes, was used to make TCR beta libraries. TCRdb processed the 5' RACE reads anew with MiXCR; each CDR3 protein has one entry. The table shows 100,000 to 150,000 distinct CDR3 sequences, with over 7% occurring only once. Germline V gene sequence: CDR1 LNHNV, CDR2 YYDKDF (reference sequence). V lost 1 base and J 2 bases, leaving 15 bases between the germline ends. The CDR3 totals 16 residues. Sequenced input: blood, either unsorted or a sorted T cell fraction (not recorded which). The TCR originated in a male donor with ankylosing spondylitis or in good health (not recorded which). The chain links TRBV15 to TRBJ2-7; D may be TRBD1 or TRBD2 (5 bases each). As DNA, the CDR3 is TGTGCCACCAGCAGAGTCGGGCAGGGACCAACCTACGAGCAGTACTTC. Protein sequence: CATSRVGQGPTYEQYF.